The rows below give T cell receptor beta chains drawn from one sample of a study of T cell repertoires in cytomegalovirus infection. TCRdb independently ran MiXCR on the reads; one entry per CDR3 protein. This repertoire shows around 740,000 distinct CDR3 sequences, roughly 36% found once; its top ten account for about 2.8%. The sample was PBMCs. All receptors come from a human donor in good health (CMV status not recorded). Some clones in this sample may be carry-over from other donors' samples. CDR3s include the opening cysteine and the closing phenylalanine or tryptophan. The D gene is left open where the match is weak. Clone sizes are given selectively: once, few, many, or a class where the clone is expanded.

v_gene	d_gene	abundance	j_gene	len	CDR3aa	CDR3nt
TRBV28	TRBD1	-	TRBJ1-1	15	CASSASTGGAGVAFF	TGTGCCAGCAGTGCGAGTACAGGGGGCGCCGGGGTGGCTTTCTTT
TRBV7-2	-	-	TRBJ2-1	17	CARSRPGGPSSYHEQFF	TGTGCCAGAAGCCGACCCGGGGGCCCGTCCTCCTACCATGAGCAGTTCTTC
TRBV27	-	once	TRBJ1-5	14	CASSVADSNQPQHF	TGTGCCAGCAGTGTGGCCGATAGCAATCAGCCCCAGCATTTT
TRBV10-3	-	few	TRBJ1-2	15	CAISIVAGVNYGYTF	TGTGCCATCAGCATAGTGGCAGGGGTTAACTATGGCTACACCTTC
TRBV7-2	-	-	TRBJ2-1	13	CASSFNRDNEQFF	TGTGCCAGCAGCTTCAACAGGGACAATGAGCAGTTCTTC
TRBV25-1	-	-	TRBJ2-7	12	CASSESMYEQYF	TGTGCCAGCAGTGAATCGATGTACGAGCAGTACTTC
TRBV20-1	TRBD2	-	TRBJ2-7	15	CSATNSGMSLYEQYF	TGCAGTGCCACCAATAGCGGGATGTCTCTCTACGAGCAGTACTTC
TRBV13	-	-	TRBJ2-3	18	CASSLTLLTATGLDTQYF	TGTGCCAGCAGCTTAACCCTTCTAACGGCGACAGGATTAGATACGCAGTATTTT
TRBV27	TRBD1	-	TRBJ2-3	15	CASSLDRARTDTQYF	TGTGCCAGCAGCCTGGACAGGGCGAGGACAGATACGCAGTATTTT
TRBV4-2	-	-	TRBJ1-6	17	CASSQLNGGLGNSPLHF	TGTGCCAGCAGCCAACTCAACGGGGGACTGGGTAATTCACCCCTCCACTTT
TRBV7-2	-	many	TRBJ2-1	15	CASSLVSQPYNEQFF	TGTGCCAGCAGCTTAGTTTCGCAACCATACAATGAGCAGTTCTTC
TRBV7-2	TRBD1	few	TRBJ2-3	15	CASSLAGQGRNAQYF	TGTGCCAGCAGCTTAGCGGGACAGGGGAGGAACGCGCAGTATTTT
TRBV27	TRBD2	once	TRBJ2-7	15	CASSLIAGGQNEQYF	TGTGCCAGCAGTTTAATAGCGGGGGGCCAGAACGAGCAGTACTTC
TRBV6-1	TRBD2	few	TRBJ2-3	15	CASIPSGRAPDTQYF	TGTGCCAGCATCCCTAGCGGGAGGGCCCCAGATACGCAGTATTTT
TRBV4-2	TRBD2	-	TRBJ2-5	16	CASSQGTSGRGGTQYF	TGTGCCAGCAGCCAAGGCACTAGCGGGAGAGGGGGGACCCAGTACTTC
TRBV30	TRBD1	-	TRBJ2-7	13	CAWRGDRGSVQYF	TGTGCCTGGAGAGGGGACAGGGGGTCGGTGCAGTACTTC
TRBV7-6	-	many	TRBJ2-1	12	CASSLAWTEQFF	TGTGCCAGCAGCTTAGCGTGGACCGAGCAGTTCTTC
TRBV11-3	TRBD2	few	TRBJ2-7	13	CASSSPGGTEQYF	TGTGCCAGCAGCTCGCCGGGGGGTACCGAGCAGTACTTC
TRBV20-1	TRBD2	once	TRBJ2-7	15	CSARDQLRGGREQYF	TGCAGTGCTAGAGATCAATTGCGGGGGGGACGCGAGCAGTACTTC
TRBV28	-	few	TRBJ1-1	16	CASSLWGGYRAAEAFF	TGTGCCAGCAGTTTATGGGGAGGATATAGGGCCGCTGAAGCTTTCTTT
TRBV10-2	-	-	TRBJ1-1	13	CASSVSGQIEAFF	TGCGCCAGCAGTGTCTCCGGACAGATTGAAGCTTTCTTT
TRBV2	-	-	TRBJ2-7	13	CASIGGTTYEQYF	TGTGCCAGCATAGGGGGGACCACCTACGAGCAGTACTTC
TRBV7-9	TRBD2	-	TRBJ2-1	15	CASTGGLAGYNEQFF	TGTGCCAGCACCGGTGGACTAGCGGGTTACAATGAGCAGTTCTTC
TRBV7-8	-	many	TRBJ1-6	17	CASSPAPNRSANSPLHF	TGTGCCAGCAGCCCCGCGCCCAACAGGTCGGCAAATTCACCCCTCCACTTT
TRBV12-5	-	-	TRBJ2-1	14	CASGRQTSINEQFF	TGTGCTAGTGGACGACAAACTAGTATCAATGAGCAGTTCTTC
TRBV7-9	-	few	TRBJ1-1	15	CASSLGSHSNTEAFF	TGTGCCAGCAGCTTAGGGTCCCATTCGAACACTGAAGCTTTCTTT
TRBV6-5	-	few	TRBJ2-3	15	CASRHLGETGDTQYF	TGTGCCAGCAGGCACCTTGGCGAAACGGGGGATACGCAGTATTTT